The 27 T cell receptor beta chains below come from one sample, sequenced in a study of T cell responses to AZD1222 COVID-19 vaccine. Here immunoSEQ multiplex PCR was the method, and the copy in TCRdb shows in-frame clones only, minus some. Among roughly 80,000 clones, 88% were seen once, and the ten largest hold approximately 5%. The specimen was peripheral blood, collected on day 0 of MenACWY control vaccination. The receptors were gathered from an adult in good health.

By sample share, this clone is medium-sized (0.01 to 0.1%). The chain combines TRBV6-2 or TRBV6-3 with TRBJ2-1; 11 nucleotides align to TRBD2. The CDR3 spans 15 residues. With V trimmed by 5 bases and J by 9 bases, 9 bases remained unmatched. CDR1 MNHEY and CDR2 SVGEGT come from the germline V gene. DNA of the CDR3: TGTGCCAGCAGTCCCTCGACTAGCGGGAATAGTGAGCAGTTCTTC. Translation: CASSPSTSGNSEQFF.

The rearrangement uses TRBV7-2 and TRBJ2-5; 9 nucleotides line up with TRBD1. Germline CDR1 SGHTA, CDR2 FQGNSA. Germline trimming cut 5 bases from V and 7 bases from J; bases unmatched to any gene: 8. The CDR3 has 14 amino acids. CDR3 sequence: CASSQQGAKRTQYF. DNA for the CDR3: TGTGCCAGCAGCCAACAGGGGGCAAAACGGACCCAGTACTTC.

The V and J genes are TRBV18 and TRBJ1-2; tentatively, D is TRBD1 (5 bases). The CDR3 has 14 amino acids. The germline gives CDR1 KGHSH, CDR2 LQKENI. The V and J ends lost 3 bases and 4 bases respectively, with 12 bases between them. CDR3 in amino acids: CASSPPGHVYGYTF. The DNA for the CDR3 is TGTGCCAGCTCACCCCCCGGACACGTCTATGGCTACACCTTC.

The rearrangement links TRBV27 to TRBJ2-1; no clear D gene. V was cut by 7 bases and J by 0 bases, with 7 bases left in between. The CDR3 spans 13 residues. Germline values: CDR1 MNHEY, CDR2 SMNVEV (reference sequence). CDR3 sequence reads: CASTSSSYNEQFF. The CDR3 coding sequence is TGTGCCAGCACGTCCAGCTCCTACAATGAGCAGTTCTTC.

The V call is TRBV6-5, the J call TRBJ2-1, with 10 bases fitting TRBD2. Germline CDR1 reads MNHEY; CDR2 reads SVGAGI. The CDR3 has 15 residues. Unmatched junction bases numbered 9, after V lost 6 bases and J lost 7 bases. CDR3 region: CASSLASGRVNEQFF. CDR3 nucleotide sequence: TGTGCCAGCAGCCTTGCTAGCGGGAGAGTTAATGAGCAGTTCTTC.

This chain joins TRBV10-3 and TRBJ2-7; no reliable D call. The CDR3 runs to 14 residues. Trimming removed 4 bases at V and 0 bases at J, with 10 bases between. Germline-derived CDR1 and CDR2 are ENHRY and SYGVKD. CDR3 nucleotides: TGTGCCATCAGTGTGGGATCGGGCTCCTACGAGCAGTACTTC. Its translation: CAISVGSGSYEQYF.

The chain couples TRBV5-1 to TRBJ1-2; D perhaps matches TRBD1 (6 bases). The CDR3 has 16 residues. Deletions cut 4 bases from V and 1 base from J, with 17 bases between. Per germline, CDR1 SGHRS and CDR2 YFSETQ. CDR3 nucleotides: TGCGCCAGCAGCCCCCCCGGGGGCCCCCTTAACTATGGCTACACCTTC. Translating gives CASSPPGGPLNYGYTF. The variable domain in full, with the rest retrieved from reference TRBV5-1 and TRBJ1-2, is KAGVTQTPRYLIKTRGQQVTLSCSPISGHRSVSWYQQTPGQGLQFLFEYFSETQRNKGNFPGRFSGRQFSNSRSEMNVSTLELGDSALYLCASSPPGGPLNYGYTFGSGTRLTVV.

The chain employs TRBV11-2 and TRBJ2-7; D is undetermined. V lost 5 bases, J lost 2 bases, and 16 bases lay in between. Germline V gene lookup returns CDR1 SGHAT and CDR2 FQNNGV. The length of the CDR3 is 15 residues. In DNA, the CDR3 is TGTGCCAGCAGCCCAGGACCCCAGGCCCCCTACGAGCAGTACTTC. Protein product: CASSPGPQAPYEQYF.

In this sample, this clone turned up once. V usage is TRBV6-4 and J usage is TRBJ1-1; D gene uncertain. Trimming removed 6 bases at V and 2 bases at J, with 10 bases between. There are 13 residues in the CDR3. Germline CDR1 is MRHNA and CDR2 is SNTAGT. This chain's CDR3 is CASSLQINTEAFF. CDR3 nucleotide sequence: TGTGCCAGCAGCCTACAGATAAACACTGAAGCTTTCTTT.

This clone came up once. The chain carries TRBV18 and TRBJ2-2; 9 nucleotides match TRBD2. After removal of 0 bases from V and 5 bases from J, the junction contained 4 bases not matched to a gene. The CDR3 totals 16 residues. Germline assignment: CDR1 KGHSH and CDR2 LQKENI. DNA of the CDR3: TGTGCCAGCTCACCACCGAGCGGGAGGCAAACCGGGGAGCTGTTTTTT. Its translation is CASSPPSGRQTGELFF. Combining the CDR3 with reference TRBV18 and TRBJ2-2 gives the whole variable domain NAGVMQNPRHLVRRRGQEARLRCSPMKGHSHVYWYRQLPEEGLKFMVYLQKENIIDESGMPKERFSAEFPKEGPSILRIQQVVRGDSAAYFCASSPPSGRQTGELFFGEGSRLTVL.

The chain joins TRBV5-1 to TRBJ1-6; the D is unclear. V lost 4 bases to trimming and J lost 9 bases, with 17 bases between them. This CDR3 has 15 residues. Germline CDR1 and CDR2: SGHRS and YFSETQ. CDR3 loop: CASSVAPQTGSPLHF. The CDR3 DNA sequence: TGCGCCAGCAGCGTCGCCCCCCAAACGGGTTCACCCCTCCACTTT. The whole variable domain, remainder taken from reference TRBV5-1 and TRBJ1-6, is KAGVTQTPRYLIKTRGQQVTLSCSPISGHRSVSWYQQTPGQGLQFLFEYFSETQRNKGNFPGRFSGRQFSNSRSEMNVSTLELGDSALYLCASSVAPQTGSPLHFGNGTRLTVT.

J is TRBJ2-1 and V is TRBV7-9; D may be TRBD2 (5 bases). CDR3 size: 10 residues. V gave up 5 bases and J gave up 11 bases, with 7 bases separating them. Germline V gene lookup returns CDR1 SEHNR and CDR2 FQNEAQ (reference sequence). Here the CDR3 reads CASSAGKQFF. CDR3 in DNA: TGTGCCAGCAGCGCCGGGAAGCAGTTCTTC.

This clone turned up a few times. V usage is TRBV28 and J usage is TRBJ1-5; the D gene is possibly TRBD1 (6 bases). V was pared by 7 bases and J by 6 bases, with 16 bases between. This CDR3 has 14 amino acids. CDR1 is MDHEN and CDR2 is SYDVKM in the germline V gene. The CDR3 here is CASTRGGTSQPQHF. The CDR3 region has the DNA TGTGCCAGCACCCGAGGGGGGACGAGTCAGCCCCAGCATTTT. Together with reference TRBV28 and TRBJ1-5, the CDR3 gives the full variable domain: DVKVTQSSRYLVKRTGEKVFLECVQDMDHENMFWYRQDPGLGLRLIYFSYDVKMKEKGDIPEGYSVSREKKERFSLILESASTNQTSMYLCASTRGGTSQPQHFGDGTRLSIL.

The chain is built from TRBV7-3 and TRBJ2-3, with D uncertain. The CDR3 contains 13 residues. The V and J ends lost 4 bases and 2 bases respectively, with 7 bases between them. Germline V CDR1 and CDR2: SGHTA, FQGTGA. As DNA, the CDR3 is TGTGCCAGCAGCTCCCTCCTCACAGATACGCAGTATTTT. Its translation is CASSSLLTDTQYF. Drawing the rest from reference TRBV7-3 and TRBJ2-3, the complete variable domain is GAGVSQTPSNKVTEKGKYVELRCDPISGHTALYWYRQSLGQGPEFLIYFQGTGAADDSGLPNDRFFAVRPEGSVSTLKIQRTERGDSAVYLCASSSLLTDTQYFGPGTRLTVL.

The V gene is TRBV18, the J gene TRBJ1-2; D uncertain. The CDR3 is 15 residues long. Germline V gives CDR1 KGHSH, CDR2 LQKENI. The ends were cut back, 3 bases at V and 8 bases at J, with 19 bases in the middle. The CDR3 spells CASSPPGSRFEGYTF. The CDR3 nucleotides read TGTGCCAGCTCACCGCCCGGGTCCCGCTTCGAGGGCTACACCTTC. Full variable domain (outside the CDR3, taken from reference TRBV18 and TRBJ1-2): NAGVMQNPRHLVRRRGQEARLRCSPMKGHSHVYWYRQLPEEGLKFMVYLQKENIIDESGMPKERFSAEFPKEGPSILRIQQVVRGDSAAYFCASSPPGSRFEGYTFGSGTRLTVV.

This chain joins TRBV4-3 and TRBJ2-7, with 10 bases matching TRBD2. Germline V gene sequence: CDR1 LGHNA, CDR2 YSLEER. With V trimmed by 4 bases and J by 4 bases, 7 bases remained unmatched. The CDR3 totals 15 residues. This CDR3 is CASSPLAGVEYEQYF. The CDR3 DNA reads TGCGCCAGCAGCCCCCTAGCGGGAGTGGAGTACGAGCAGTACTTC.

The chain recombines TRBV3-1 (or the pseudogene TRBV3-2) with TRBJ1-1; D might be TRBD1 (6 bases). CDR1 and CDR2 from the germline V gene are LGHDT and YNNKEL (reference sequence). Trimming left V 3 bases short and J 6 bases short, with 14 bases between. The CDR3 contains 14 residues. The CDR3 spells CASSQKTGTPEAFF. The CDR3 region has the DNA TGTGCCAGCAGCCAGAAGACAGGTACCCCTGAAGCTTTCTTT.

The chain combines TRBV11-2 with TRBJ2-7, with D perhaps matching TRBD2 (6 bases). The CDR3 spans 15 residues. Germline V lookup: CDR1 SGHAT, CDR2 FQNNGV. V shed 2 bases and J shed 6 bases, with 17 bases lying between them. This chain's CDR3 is CASSLMGGIKVEQYF. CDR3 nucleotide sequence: TGTGCCAGCAGCTTAATGGGCGGGATTAAGGTCGAGCAGTACTTC.

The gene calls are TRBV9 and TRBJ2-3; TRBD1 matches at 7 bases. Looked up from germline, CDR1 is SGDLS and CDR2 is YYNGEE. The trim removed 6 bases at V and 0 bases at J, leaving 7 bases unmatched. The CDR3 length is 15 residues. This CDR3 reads CASNLGQTSTDTQYF. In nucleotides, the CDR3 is TGTGCCAGCAACCTGGGACAGACTAGCACAGATACGCAGTATTTT.

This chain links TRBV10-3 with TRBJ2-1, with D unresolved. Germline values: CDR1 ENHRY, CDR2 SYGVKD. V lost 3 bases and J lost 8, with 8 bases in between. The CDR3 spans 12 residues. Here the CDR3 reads CAISDWGYEQFF. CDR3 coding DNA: TGTGCCATCAGTGACTGGGGTTATGAGCAGTTCTTC.

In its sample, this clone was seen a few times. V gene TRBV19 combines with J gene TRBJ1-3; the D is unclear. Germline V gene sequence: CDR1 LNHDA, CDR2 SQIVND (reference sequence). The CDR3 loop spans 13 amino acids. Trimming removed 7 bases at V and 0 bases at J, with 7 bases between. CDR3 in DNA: TGTGCCAGTAAGGCGCACTCTGGAAACACCATATATTTT. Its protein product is CASKAHSGNTIYF.

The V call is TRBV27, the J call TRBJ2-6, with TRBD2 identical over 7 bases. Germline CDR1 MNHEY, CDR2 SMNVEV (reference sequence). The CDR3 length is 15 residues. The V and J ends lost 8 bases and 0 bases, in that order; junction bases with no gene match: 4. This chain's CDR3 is CASGRANSGANVLTF. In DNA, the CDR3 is TGTGCCAGCGGGAGGGCGAACTCTGGGGCCAACGTCCTGACTTTC.

CDR3 sequence reads: CASSFSTQSYEQYF. In DNA form, the CDR3 reads TGTGCCAGCAGCTTCTCAACCCAATCCTACGAGCAGTACTTC. The chain uses TRBV11-2 and TRBJ2-7; no definite D call. The CDR3 contains 14 residues. CDR1 and CDR2 from the germline V gene are SGHAT and FQNNGV. The V end lost 3 bases, the J end lost 1 base, and 10 bases lay between the germline ends.

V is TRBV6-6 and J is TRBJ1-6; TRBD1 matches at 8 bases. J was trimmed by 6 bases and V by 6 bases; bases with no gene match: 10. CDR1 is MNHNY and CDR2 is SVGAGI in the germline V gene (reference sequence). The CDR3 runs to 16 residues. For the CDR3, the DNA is TGTGCCAGCAGAGACACGACAGGGGAAGGTAATTCACCCCTCCACTTT. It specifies CASRDTTGEGNSPLHF.

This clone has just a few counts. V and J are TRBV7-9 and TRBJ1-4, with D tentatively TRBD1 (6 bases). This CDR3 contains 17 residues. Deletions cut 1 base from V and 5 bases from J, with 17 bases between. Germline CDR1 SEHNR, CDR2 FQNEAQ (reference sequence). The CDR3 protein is CASSLVYGGGTNEKLFF. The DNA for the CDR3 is TGTGCCAGCAGCTTAGTATATGGAGGGGGAACCAATGAAAAACTGTTTTTT.

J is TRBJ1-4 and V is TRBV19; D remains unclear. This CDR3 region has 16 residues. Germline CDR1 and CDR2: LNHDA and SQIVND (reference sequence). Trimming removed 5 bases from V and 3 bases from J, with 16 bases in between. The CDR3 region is CASSPREGRSNEKLFF. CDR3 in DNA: TGTGCCAGTAGTCCCAGAGAGGGCAGGTCTAATGAAAAACTGTTTTTT. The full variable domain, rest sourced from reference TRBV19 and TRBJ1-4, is DGGITQSPKYLFRKEGQNVTLSCEQNLNHDAMYWYRQDPGQGLRLIYYSQIVNDFQKGDIAEGYSVSREKKESFPLTVTSAQKNPTAFYLCASSPREGRSNEKLFFGSGTQLSVL.

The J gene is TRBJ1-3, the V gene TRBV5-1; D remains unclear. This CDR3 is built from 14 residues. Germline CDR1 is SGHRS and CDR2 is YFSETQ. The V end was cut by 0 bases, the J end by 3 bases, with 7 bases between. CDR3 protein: CASSLVGIGNTIYF. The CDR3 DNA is TGCGCCAGCAGCTTGGTGGGGATTGGAAACACCATATATTTT.